Following are 3 T cell receptor beta chains from one sample sequenced in a study of blood T cell repertoires in COVID-19. TCRdb's table, derived via immunoSEQ multiplex PCR, lists solely in-frame clones and lacks some. The profile covers hundreds of thousands of clones, with approximately 86% appearing a single time and around 2.6% taken by the ten largest. Sequenced input: PBMCs or T cells enriched from blood (not recorded which). These receptors were collected from a woman aged 30 to 39 with acute COVID-19.

The chain couples TRBV11-3 to TRBJ1-3, with 7 bases fitting TRBD1. V was pared by 5 bases and J by 2 bases, with 6 bases of the junction left unmatched. The CDR3 has 15 amino acids. CDR1 is SGHNT, CDR2 YENEEA, per germline. CDR3 nucleotide sequence: TGTGCCAGCAGCCAGACAGGGTCGGCTGGAAACACCATATATTTT. Its protein is CASSQTGSAGNTIYF.

This clone came up a few times. V and J are TRBV5-1 and TRBJ1-3, with D possibly TRBD1 on 5 matching bases. Germline values: CDR1 SGHRS, CDR2 YFSETQ. The CDR3 sequence is 16 residues long. V lost 4 bases and J 0 bases, leaving 14 bases between the germline ends. CDR3 coding DNA: TGCGCCAGCAGCCCGGCGGGGGATCTCTCTGGAAACACCATATATTTT. Translated, it gives CASSPAGDLSGNTIYF.

This clone was counted between two and nine times. This sequence joins TRBV6-4 and TRBJ1-5, with D unclear. V lost 8 bases and J 3 bases, leaving 11 bases between the germline ends. Germline V gene data show CDR1 as MRHNA and CDR2 as SNTAGT. There are 13 residues in the CDR3. CDR3 sequence reads: CASSDGDNQPQHF. CDR3 nucleotides: TGTGCCAGCTCCGATGGAGACAATCAGCCCCAGCATTTT.